The rows below give T cell receptor beta chains drawn from one sample of a study of CD8 T cells in ankylosing spondylitis. MiXCR, run by TCRdb on the 5' RACE reads, gives a single entry per CDR3 protein. The table includes more than 600,000 distinct CDR3 sequences, under 20% detected once. The sample was blood, either unsorted or a sorted T cell fraction (not recorded which). All receptors derive from a male donor with ankylosing spondylitis. Each CDR3 is given with its conserved first and last residue. A D gene is named only where the DNA matches it firmly. Expanded clones are given a class, and other clones once, few, many or no size at all.

J: TRBJ1-2; size: few; D: TRBD1; V: TRBV6-2/TRBV6-3; DNA: TGTGCCAGCAGGTCGGGACAGGGGATCTATGGCTACACCTTC; CDR3: CASRSGQGIYGYTF
J: TRBJ2-2; size: few; D: TRBD1; V: TRBV9; DNA: TGTGCCAGCAGCGGGACAGGGGGCGGGAACACCGGGGAGCTGTTTTTT; CDR3: CASSGTGGGNTGELFF
J: TRBJ2-3; size: few; D: TRBD2; V: TRBV11-2; DNA: TGTGCCAGCAGCTCCCAGCTAGCGGGCAACACAGATACGCAGTATTTT; CDR3: CASSSQLAGNTDTQYF
J: TRBJ2-1; size: .; D: .; V: TRBV12-3/TRBV12-4; DNA: TGTGCCAGCAGTTCAGACGGTAGCTCCTACAATGAGCAGTTCTTC; CDR3: CASSSDGSSYNEQFF
J: TRBJ1-1; size: .; D: .; V: TRBV30; DNA: TGTGCCTGGAGTGGGGGGGCGGGGAACACTGAAGCTTTCTTT; CDR3: CAWSGGAGNTEAFF
J: TRBJ2-1; size: .; D: .; V: TRBV6-1; DNA: TGTGCCAGCAGCCATTGGGACCTAGCTGATGAGCAGTTCTTC; CDR3: CASSHWDLADEQFF
J: TRBJ1-1; size: few; D: .; V: TRBV7-2; DNA: TGTGCCAGCAGCTTCTCGACCGGAGCCAGTGAAGCTTTCTTT; CDR3: CASSFSTGASEAFF
J: TRBJ2-7; size: few; D: .; V: TRBV5-1; DNA: TGCGCCAGCAGCTTCGTAGACCCGAGGTCGGGTTCCTACGAGCAGTACTTC; CDR3: CASSFVDPRSGSYEQYF
J: TRBJ1-6; size: few; D: TRBD1; V: TRBV20-1; DNA: TGCAGTGCTAGAAGTTTGGACAGGGGGGATGATTCACCCCTCCACTTT; CDR3: CSARSLDRGDDSPLHF
J: TRBJ1-1; size: .; D: .; V: TRBV30; DNA: TGTGCCTGGACCAGGGATGGGTACACTGAAGCTTTCTTT; CDR3: CAWTRDGYTEAFF
J: TRBJ2-7; size: few; D: .; V: TRBV10-3; DNA: TGTGCCATCAGTGAGACAGGGCCTACCTACGAGCAGTACTTC; CDR3: CAISETGPTYEQYF